The sequence of this T cell receptor (beta chain) was determined in a study of blood T cell repertoires in COVID-19. The wider study: The study drew acute and convalescent COVID-19 samples from the United States, Italy and Spain. Sample material is recorded as cDNA or gDNA derived from T cells, B-cell-depleted T cells, or PBMCs.

The study counted Cohort 3 donors as recovered given two negative PCRs, clearance, or symptom resolution. Trimming removed 5 bases from V and 1 base from J, with 18 bases in between. This CDR3 is 16 amino acids long. Germline CDR1 and CDR2: SNHLY and FYNNEI. The method was immunoSEQ multiplex PCR; TCRdb's version includes in-frame clones alone and lacks a portion of them. In the table there are a few hundred thousand clones, over 75% of which are singletons. This chain links TRBV2 with TRBJ2-7; possibly TRBD2 for D (6 bases). Specimen: PBMCs or T cells enriched from blood (not recorded which). This receptor was obtained from a young man who had recovered from COVID-19. The CDR3 DNA sequence: TGTGCCAGCAGTAAAAGCCGGGACTTCCTTTCCTACGAGCAGTACTTC. Translating gives CASSKSRDFLSYEQYF.